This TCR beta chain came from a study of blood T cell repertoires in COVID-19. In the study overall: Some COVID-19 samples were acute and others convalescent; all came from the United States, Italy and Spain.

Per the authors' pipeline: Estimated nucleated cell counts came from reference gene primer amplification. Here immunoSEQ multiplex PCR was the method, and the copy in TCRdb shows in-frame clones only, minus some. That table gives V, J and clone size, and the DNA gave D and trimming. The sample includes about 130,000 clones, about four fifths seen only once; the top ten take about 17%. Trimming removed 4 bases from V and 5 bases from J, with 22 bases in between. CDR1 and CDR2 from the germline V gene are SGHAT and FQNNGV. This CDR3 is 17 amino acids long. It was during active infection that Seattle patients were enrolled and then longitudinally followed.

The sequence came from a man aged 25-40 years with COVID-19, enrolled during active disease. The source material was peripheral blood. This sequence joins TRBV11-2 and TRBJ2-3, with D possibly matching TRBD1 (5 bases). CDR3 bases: TGTGCCAGCAGCTCGGGTTTTTCGACCCTAAGGGGAGATACGCAGTATTTT. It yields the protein CASSSGFSTLRGDTQYF.